One sample yielded the 13 T cell receptor beta chains listed below, sequenced in a study of a mutant IDH1 vaccine in newly diagnosed glioma. Time point indicated: baseline, week 1 (first vaccination visit). Described treatment: pre-vaccination baseline after standard-of-care therapy. The data were produced by immunoSEQ multiplex PCR, yet TCRdb's version contains in-frame clones alone and is incomplete. The data hold 20,000 to 25,000 clones, with about 85% observed a single time. Material: PBMCs, obtained from a glioma patient treated with radiotherapy, temozolomide or both. The receptors originated from a middle-aged man with glioma.

This chain uses TRBV2 with TRBJ2-2; D is possibly TRBD1 (6 bases). Germline V lookup: CDR1 SNHLY, CDR2 FYNNEI. The CDR3 sequence is 15 residues long. V was shortened by 4 bases and J by 0 bases, with 9 bases between the two germline ends. CDR3 DNA: TGTGCCAGCAGTGGGACAGCCGCGAACACCGGGGAGCTGTTTTTT. This gives the protein CASSGTAANTGELFF. The complete variable domain, with remaining parts taken from reference TRBV2 and TRBJ2-2, reads EPEVTQTPSHQVTQMGQEVILRCVPISNHLYFYWYRQILGQKVEFLVSFYNNEISEKSEIFDDQFSVERPDGSNFTLKIRSTKLEDSAMYFCASSGTAANTGELFFGEGSRLTVL.

V gene TRBV5-6 combines with J gene TRBJ1-2, with a possible D match to TRBD1 (6 bases). This CDR3 has 15 residues. V dropped 2 bases and J dropped 4 bases, with 15 bases sitting between them. CDR1 and CDR2 from the germline V gene are SGHDT and YYEEEE. As DNA, the CDR3 is TGTGCCAGCAGCTTATACAGGGTGCGGATCTATGGCTACACCTTC. As protein: CASSLYRVRIYGYTF.

V gene TRBV29-1 combines with J gene TRBJ1-1; D call uncertain. V was cut by 1 base and J by 0 bases, with 9 bases left in between. Germline values: CDR1 SQVTM, CDR2 ANQGSEA. There are 14 residues in the CDR3. This chain's CDR3 is CSVEVRTVNTEAFF. CDR3 DNA sequence: TGCAGCGTTGAAGTTCGGACGGTGAACACTGAAGCTTTCTTT.

The J gene is TRBJ2-3, the V gene TRBV5-6, with D unresolved. The CDR3 sequence is 15 residues long. The germline V gene has CDR1 SGHDT and CDR2 YYEEEE. V was clipped by 1 base and J by 7 bases, with 16 bases between them. This CDR3 is CASSLWIRMENTQYF. The CDR3 DNA follows: TGTGCCAGCAGCTTGTGGATTCGCATGGAGAATACGCAGTATTTT.

The chain has TRBV5-4 and TRBJ1-1, with D unresolved. The V end was cut by 6 bases, the J end by 1 base, with 13 bases between. This CDR3 region has 14 residues. In germline, CDR1 is SGHNT, CDR2 YYREEE (reference sequence). The CDR3 DNA is TGTGCCAGCACCCACCCGGATGCGAACACTGAAGCTTTCTTT. Translation gives CASTHPDANTEAFF.

The chain links TRBV29-1 to TRBJ1-5; 7 bases are a match to TRBD1. After removal of 2 bases from V and 7 bases from J, the junction contained 5 bases not matched to a gene. CDR3 length: 13 amino acids. Germline assignment: CDR1 SQVTM and CDR2 ANQGSEA. The CDR3 nucleotides read TGCAGCGTTGAATCAGGGGGAGGGCAGCCCCAGCATTTT. The encoded protein is CSVESGGGQPQHF. The complete variable domain, with remaining parts taken from reference TRBV29-1 and TRBJ1-5, reads SAVISQKPSRDICQRGTSLTIQCQVDSQVTMMFWYRQQPGQSLTLIATANQGSEATYESGFVIDKFPISRPNLTFSTLTVSNMSPEDSSIYLCSVESGGGQPQHFGDGTRLSIL.

V usage is TRBV5-8 and J usage is TRBJ2-5, with D hard to call. With 3 bases removed from V and 0 bases from J, the gap between germline ends came to 15 bases. The CDR3 has 16 amino acids. CDR1 SGHTS and CDR2 YDEGEE come from the germline V gene. The CDR3 spells CASSSFGQQYQETQYF. The DNA for the CDR3 is TGTGCCAGCAGCTCTTTTGGCCAGCAGTACCAAGAGACCCAGTACTTC.

The rearrangement links TRBV6-1 to TRBJ2-7; 7 bases align to TRBD2. The ends lost 4 bases at V and 3 bases at J; junction bases unmatched: 3. Germline lookup yields CDR1 MNHNS and CDR2 SASEGT. This CDR3 spans 13 amino acids. This CDR3 reads CASSVSGFYEQYV. CDR3 sequence (DNA): TGTGCCAGCAGTGTTAGCGGGTTCTACGAGCAGTACGTC.

In this sample, this clone turned up a few times. The chain joins TRBV6-1 to TRBJ1-5, with D possibly matching TRBD1 (5 bases). This CDR3 contains 15 residues. Germline assignment: CDR1 MNHNS and CDR2 SASEGT. Trimming pared 4 bases from V and 9 bases from J, leaving 19 bases between. Here the CDR3 DNA reads TGTGCCAGCAGTGTGGGGCAGGGCGAAGGTCTGCCCCAGCATTTT. The encoded protein is CASSVGQGEGLPQHF.

This chain joins TRBV6-1 and TRBJ2-7, with TRBD1 matching 7 bases. This CDR3 region has 15 residues. Germline V lookup: CDR1 MNHNS, CDR2 SASEGT. The V gene end was trimmed by 7 bases and the J gene end by 5 bases; junction bases not matched to a gene: 14. The CDR3 DNA sequence: TGTGCCAGCACCGAAGGCTACAGGGGAAATGACGAGCAGTACTTC. Translating gives CASTEGYRGNDEQYF.

This clone was counted only a few times. The chain recombines TRBV6-5 with TRBJ2-7, with 9 bases identical to TRBD1. This CDR3 contains 15 residues. Germline loops: CDR1 MNHEY, CDR2 SVGAGI. V shed 5 bases, J shed 4 bases, and the junction held 9 bases outside the gene matches. Here the CDR3 reads CASSKPTGGEYEQYF. The CDR3 DNA follows: TGTGCCAGCAGTAAACCCACAGGGGGCGAATACGAGCAGTACTTC.

This clone was detected only once. V gene TRBV25-1 combines with J gene TRBJ2-2; 10 nucleotides match TRBD1. Germline CDR1 reads MGHDK; CDR2 reads SYGVNS. The CDR3 spans 16 residues. With 4 bases clipped from V and 5 bases from J, the junction kept 7 bases outside the gene matches. CDR3 sequence reads: CASSARGQGTTGELFF. The CDR3 DNA is TGTGCCAGCAGTGCGCGGGGACAGGGGACAACCGGGGAGCTGTTTTTT.

The chain links TRBV7-8 to TRBJ2-7; 7 nucleotides agree with TRBD2. From germline, CDR1 is SGHVS and CDR2 FQNEAQ. J was trimmed by 0 bases and V by 1 base; bases with no gene match: 6. The CDR3 runs 16 residues. CDR3 amino acids: CASSLGWGGGSYEQYV. DNA for the CDR3: TGTGCCAGCAGCTTAGGATGGGGCGGGGGCTCCTACGAGCAGTACGTC.